This entry lists 26 T cell receptor beta chains sequenced from one sample in a study of blood T cell repertoires in COVID-19. Generated by immunoSEQ multiplex PCR, the TCRdb table keeps only in-frame clones and is missing some. The data show about 80,000 clones, 84% seen once. Input material: peripheral blood. The receptor set was obtained from a man aged 50 to 59 with acute or convalescent COVID-19.

This sequence joins TRBV7-6 and TRBJ2-7; D is perhaps TRBD2 (5 bases). This CDR3 region has 16 residues. Trimming took 1 base from V and 2 from J, leaving 15 bases between them. Germline V gene data show CDR1 as SGHVS and CDR2 as FNYEAQ. In DNA form, the CDR3 reads TGTGCCAGCAGCTTAGATCTCCGGACTGGAGCCTACGAGCAGTACTTC. Protein: CASSLDLRTGAYEQYF.

The V call is TRBV5-1, the J call TRBJ1-1; no firm D call. The CDR3 spans 14 residues. The germline V gene has CDR1 SGHRS and CDR2 YFSETQ. Trimming removed 0 bases from V and 4 bases from J, with 10 bases in between. This CDR3 is CASSLVARGTEAFF. The CDR3 coding sequence is TGCGCCAGCAGCTTGGTGGCCAGAGGCACTGAAGCTTTCTTT.

This clone was counted a few times. This chain joins TRBV6-6 and TRBJ1-5, with a tentative D call TRBD1 (6 bases). CDR1 and CDR2 (germline): MNHNY, SVGAGI (reference sequence). V was pared by 5 bases and J by 5 bases, with 19 bases between. There are 16 residues in the CDR3. The CDR3: CASSPPRMGADQPQHF. CDR3 DNA: TGTGCCAGCAGTCCTCCCAGAATGGGGGCGGATCAGCCCCAGCATTTT.

This clone has just a few counts. V is TRBV3-1 (or the pseudogene TRBV3-2) and J is TRBJ2-1; D call uncertain. V lost 1 base, J lost 2 bases, and 9 bases lay in between. CDR1 LGHDT and CDR2 YNNKEL come from the germline V gene (reference sequence). The CDR3 spans 15 residues. CDR3 residues: CASSQGTVTYNEQFF. The CDR3 DNA reads as TGTGCCAGCAGCCAAGGAACAGTTACCTACAATGAGCAGTTCTTC.

The chain carries TRBV18 and TRBJ2-7, with D possibly being TRBD1 (5 bases). The CDR3 runs to 14 residues. Germline CDR1 KGHSH, CDR2 LQKENI. Trimming took 1 base from V and 4 from J, leaving 11 bases between them. Here the CDR3 reads CASSPLTEQYEQYF. CDR3 sequence (DNA): TGTGCCAGCTCACCACTGACAGAACAATACGAGCAGTACTTC.

V is TRBV5-1 and J is TRBJ2-3; 12 bases align to TRBD2. The junction had 7 bases not matched to a gene; V was cut back by 4 bases and J by 4 bases. CDR3 length equals 16 residues. Germline loops: CDR1 SGHRS, CDR2 YFSETQ. The CDR3 coding sequence is TGCGCCAGCAGCACCCGGACTAGCGGGAAATCAGATACGCAGTATTTT. Its translation is CASSTRTSGKSDTQYF.

This clone occurred once. The CDR3 coding sequence is TGTGCCAGCAGTGACCGCCCATGGGGCGGGGTTCGCACCGGGGAGCTGTTTTTT. Protein: CASSDRPWGGVRTGELFF. The chain has TRBV7-9 and TRBJ2-2; D is possibly TRBD2 (6 bases). V lost 6 bases to trimming and J lost 4 bases, with 24 bases between them. The CDR3 has 18 residues. Germline V lookup: CDR1 SEHNR, CDR2 FQNEAQ (reference sequence). Filled out from reference TRBV7-9 and TRBJ2-2, the complete variable domain reads DTGVSQNPRHKITKRGQNVTFRCDPISEHNRLYWYRQTLGQGPEFLTYFQNEAQLEKSRLLSDRFSAERPKGSFSTLEIQRTEQGDSAMYLCASSDRPWGGVRTGELFFGEGSRLTVL.

This chain joins TRBV18 and TRBJ2-2; unclear D gene. Trimming shortened V by 3 bases and J by 3 bases, and 8 bases separated the two germline ends. Germline loops: CDR1 KGHSH, CDR2 LQKENI. The CDR3 has 14 amino acids. CDR3 nucleotides: TGTGCCAGCTCACCCCAGTCTTACACCGGGGAGCTGTTTTTT. Encoded protein: CASSPQSYTGELFF.

The V call is TRBV6-5, the J call TRBJ1-6, with unresolved D. The CDR3 is 15 residues long. Germline V gives CDR1 MNHEY, CDR2 SVGAGI. Trimming pared 0 bases from V and 5 bases from J, leaving 8 bases between. CDR3 DNA sequence: TGTGCCAGCAGTTACTCGAGTACAGATAATTCACCCCTCCACTTT. This sequence encodes CASSYSSTDNSPLHF.

The chain joins TRBV5-1 to TRBJ2-2; TRBD2 aligns across 12 bases. V dropped 2 bases and J dropped 4; count of bases not matched to a gene: 9. CDR3 length equals 18 residues. Germline V gives CDR1 SGHRS, CDR2 YFSETQ. CDR3: CASSFWLAGGPGTGELFF. The CDR3, as DNA: TGCGCCAGCAGCTTTTGGCTAGCGGGGGGGCCGGGCACCGGGGAGCTGTTTTTT.

This chain joins TRBV5-1 and TRBJ1-2; 8 nucleotides match TRBD1. CDR3 length: 14 amino acids. Per the germline V gene, CDR1 is SGHRS and CDR2 is YFSETQ. With V trimmed by 4 bases and J by 5 bases, 7 bases remained unmatched. CDR3 sequence (DNA): TGCGCCAGCAGCCCGGGACAGGCAATGTATGGCTACACCTTC. The encoded protein is CASSPGQAMYGYTF.

The chain combines TRBV19 with TRBJ1-5; D is unclear. The germline V gene encodes CDR1 LNHDA and CDR2 SQIVND (reference sequence). The CDR3 covers 17 residues. Trimming cost V 0 bases and J 4 bases, with 16 bases left between them. CDR3 residues: CASSIDSYREVNQPQHF. The CDR3 region has the DNA TGTGCCAGTAGTATAGATTCGTACAGAGAAGTGAATCAGCCCCAGCATTTT.

J is TRBJ2-1 and V is TRBV5-6, with TRBD2 matching 11 bases. This CDR3 spans 19 amino acids. Germline trimming cut 0 bases from V and 1 base from J; bases unmatched to any gene: 9. The germline CDR1 and CDR2 sequences are SGHDT and YYEEEE. The CDR3 coding sequence is TGTGCCAGCAGCTTGGTTCTAGCGGGAGGTGTGGGATCCTACAATGAGCAGTTCTTC. It is translated as CASSLVLAGGVGSYNEQFF.

The chain is built from TRBV6-1 and TRBJ2-1, with 8 bases that match TRBD1. CDR1 and CDR2 (germline): MNHNS, SASEGT. The CDR3 is made up of 17 amino acids. Trimming cost V 1 base and J 3 bases; bases outside gene matches: 8. The chain's CDR3 is CASSEGARDRRYNEQFF. The CDR3 DNA reads as TGTGCCAGCAGTGAAGGCGCCCGGGACAGGCGCTACAATGAGCAGTTCTTC.

The chain uses TRBV11-2 and TRBJ2-1; 7 bases agree with TRBD2. This CDR3 is 15 amino acids long. The trim removed 5 bases at V and 0 bases at J, leaving 4 bases unmatched. Germline CDR1 SGHAT, CDR2 FQNNGV. DNA for the CDR3: TGTGCCAGCAGCCACGGGGGGAGCTCCTACAATGAGCAGTTCTTC. This gives the protein CASSHGGSSYNEQFF.

The rearrangement links TRBV3-1 (or the pseudogene TRBV3-2) to TRBJ2-2; D gene unclear. The germline V gene encodes CDR1 LGHDT and CDR2 YNNKEL (reference sequence). This CDR3 has 13 residues. V lost 6 bases to trimming and J lost 1 base, with 6 bases between them. The CDR3 sequence: CASSPGNTGELFF. The DNA of the CDR3 is TGTGCCAGCAGTCCAGGGAACACCGGGGAGCTGTTTTTT.

The J gene is TRBJ1-2, the V gene TRBV7-2; 10 positions match TRBD1. This CDR3 comprises 15 residues. In germline, CDR1 is SGHTA, CDR2 FQGNSA. V lost 4 bases and J lost 2; bases outside the gene matches: 4. The CDR3 loop reads CASSSGQGGNYGYTF. For the CDR3, the DNA is TGTGCCAGCAGCTCCGGACAGGGGGGGAACTATGGCTACACCTTC. Together with reference TRBV7-2 and TRBJ1-2, the CDR3 gives the full variable domain: GAGVSQSPSNKVTEKGKDVELRCDPISGHTALYWYRQSLGQGLEFLIYFQGNSAPDKSGLPSDRFSAERTGGSVSTLTIQRTQQEDSAVYLCASSSGQGGNYGYTFGSGTRLTVV.

The chain recombines TRBV28 with TRBJ2-1, with TRBD1 identical over 10 bases. Germline V CDR1 and CDR2: MDHEN, SYDVKM. J lost 7 bases, V lost 4 bases, and 13 bases had no gene match. The CDR3 sequence is 17 residues long. The CDR3 sequence is CASSSLRGTGVRNEQFF. The CDR3 DNA sequence: TGTGCCAGCAGTTCCCTGAGGGGGACAGGGGTACGGAATGAGCAGTTCTTC.

V gene TRBV9 combines with J gene TRBJ1-4, with 8 bases that match TRBD1. After removal of 3 bases from V and 2 bases from J, the junction contained 3 bases not matched to a gene. Germline V lookup: CDR1 SGDLS, CDR2 YYNGEE. This CDR3 contains 15 residues. Written as DNA, the CDR3 is TGTGCCAGCAGCGCAGGGGGCGCGACTAATGAAAAACTGTTTTTT. This codes for CASSAGGATNEKLFF.

J is TRBJ2-7 and V is TRBV11-2, with 7 nucleotides matching TRBD2. CDR1 SGHAT and CDR2 FQNNGV come from the germline V gene. Losses at the gene ends were 4 bases for V and 2 bases for J; bases not matched to a gene: 11. The CDR3 has 16 residues. This CDR3 reads CASSSLGSGVTYEQYF. In nucleotides, the CDR3 is TGTGCCAGCAGCTCCCTCGGGAGCGGGGTCACCTACGAGCAGTACTTC.

This chain uses TRBV18 with TRBJ2-4; TRBD1 agrees at 7 bases. V shed 0 bases, J shed 4 bases, and the junction held 9 bases outside the gene matches. CDR1 and CDR2 from the germline V gene are KGHSH and LQKENI. The CDR3 sequence is 17 residues long. CDR3 amino acids: CASSPPNPGTEKNIQYF. Here the CDR3 DNA reads TGTGCCAGCTCACCACCGAACCCCGGGACAGAAAAAAACATTCAGTACTTC.

This clone has only a few counts. This chain connects TRBV9 to TRBJ2-1; TRBD2 matches 9 bases. Losses at the gene ends were 7 bases for V and 4 bases for J; bases not matched to a gene: 6. Germline V gene data show CDR1 as SGDLS and CDR2 as YYNGEE. This CDR3 is 14 amino acids long. CDR3 coding DNA: TGTGCCAGCGGCCTAGCGGGGATATACAATGAGCAGTTCTTC. As protein: CASGLAGIYNEQFF.

This rearrangement joins TRBV30 to TRBJ2-3; TRBD2 aligns across 8 bases. J lost 5 bases, V lost 3 bases, and 7 bases had no gene match. Germline V lookup: CDR1 GTSNPN, CDR2 SVGIG (reference sequence). CDR3 length equals 14 residues. The CDR3 bases are TGTGCCTGGAGGCCGGGGGGGCGGGGAGATACGCAGTATTTT. This translates into CAWRPGGRGDTQYF.

The genes are TRBV12-3 or TRBV12-4 and TRBJ2-3; TRBD1 matches at 7 bases. Trimming cost V 6 bases and J 8 bases; bases outside gene matches: 8. The CDR3 is made up of 13 amino acids. CDR3 protein: CASRSQGVATQYF. The CDR3 coding sequence is TGTGCCAGCAGATCCCAGGGGGTAGCTACGCAGTATTTT.

V and J are TRBV24-1 and TRBJ2-6; D unclear. The CDR3 sequence is 16 residues long. The germline CDR1 and CDR2 sequences are KGHDR and SFDVKD. Trimming cost V 4 bases and J 0 bases, with 9 bases left between them. The CDR3 region is CATSDPDSSGANVLTF. The CDR3 nucleotides read TGTGCCACCAGTGACCCAGATTCCTCTGGGGCCAACGTCCTGACTTTC.

The chain combines TRBV6-2 or TRBV6-3 with TRBJ2-5; no reliable D call. The V gene's germline CDR1 is MNHEY and CDR2 SVGEGT. CDR3 size: 14 residues. Trimming took 5 bases from V and 5 from J, leaving 15 bases between them. In DNA, the CDR3 is TGTGCCAGCAGTCAGACTGGAAACGCGGAGACCCAGTACTTC. It specifies CASSQTGNAETQYF.